This TCR beta chain was profiled in a study of T cell responses to AZD1222 COVID-19 vaccine. This table comes from immunoSEQ multiplex PCR, and its TCRdb copy is limited to in-frame clones, with some not included. The sample has about 200,000 clones; roughly 94% are singletons. Germline V gene lookup returns CDR1 KGHSH and CDR2 LQKENI. The CDR3 contains 16 residues. Trimming removed 0 bases at V and 0 bases at J, with 11 bases between. Study-wide results and caveats: It should be noted that donors were predominantly white British and more often female, and clonal diversity was possibly underestimated. Baseline serology detected seropositivity in only six or seven AZD1222 recipients. The span of vaccine-associated CD4 TCRs extended across spike, with dominance at 160-218 and 743-854. After the peak T cell response, and only then, were repertoires sampled.

Comments on this clone: The antigen is not known.

Sequenced material: peripheral blood, taken 28 days after the second dose of the MenACWY control vaccine. V usage is TRBV18 and J usage is TRBJ1-2; D remains ambiguous. The source of this sequence is an adult who received the MenACWY meningococcal vaccine as a control. The CDR3 DNA is TGTGCCAGCTCACCACCCAGTAACCCAGCTAACTATGGCTACACCTTC. Residues: CASSPPSNPANYGYTF.